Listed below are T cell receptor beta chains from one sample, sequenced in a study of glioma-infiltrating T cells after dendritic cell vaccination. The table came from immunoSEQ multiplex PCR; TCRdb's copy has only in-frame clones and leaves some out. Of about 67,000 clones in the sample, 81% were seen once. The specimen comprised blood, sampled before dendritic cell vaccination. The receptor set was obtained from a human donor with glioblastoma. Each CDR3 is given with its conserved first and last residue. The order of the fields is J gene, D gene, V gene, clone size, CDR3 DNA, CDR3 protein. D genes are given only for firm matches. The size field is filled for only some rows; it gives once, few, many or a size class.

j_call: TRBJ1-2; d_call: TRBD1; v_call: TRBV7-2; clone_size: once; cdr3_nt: TGTGCCAGCAGCTTTACAGGGGGCGCGGGATATGGCTACACCTTC; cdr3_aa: CASSFTGGAGYGYTF
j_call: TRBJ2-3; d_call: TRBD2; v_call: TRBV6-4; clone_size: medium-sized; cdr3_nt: TGTGCCAGCAGTGACTCCAGCGGGGGGGCGGTAGATACGCAGTATTTT; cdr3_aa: CASSDSSGGAVDTQYF
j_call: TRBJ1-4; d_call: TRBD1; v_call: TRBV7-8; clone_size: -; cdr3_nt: TGTGCCAGCAGCCTCCGGGACAGAGATGAAAAACTGTTTTTT; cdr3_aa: CASSLRDRDEKLFF
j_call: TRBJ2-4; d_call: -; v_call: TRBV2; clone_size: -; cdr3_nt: TGTGCCAGCAGAGTAGAGAGTGCTAACATTCAGTACTTC; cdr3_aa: CASRVESANIQYF
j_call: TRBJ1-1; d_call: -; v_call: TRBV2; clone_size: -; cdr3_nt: TGTGCCAGCAGTGAAATCAGAAACATGAACACTGAAGCTTTCTTT; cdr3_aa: CASSEIRNMNTEAFF
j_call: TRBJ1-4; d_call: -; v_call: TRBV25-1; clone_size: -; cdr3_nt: TGTGCCAGCAGTGAACGCGGTTGGGGGCACGATGAAAAACTGTTTTTT; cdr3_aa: CASSERGWGHDEKLFF
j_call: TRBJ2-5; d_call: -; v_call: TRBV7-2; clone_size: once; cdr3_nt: TGTGCCAGCAGCTCCTTCGTGGCGGGAGAGACCCAGTACTTC; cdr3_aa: CASSSFVAGETQYF
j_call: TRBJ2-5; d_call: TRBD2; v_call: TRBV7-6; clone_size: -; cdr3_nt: TGTGCCAGCAGCTTATTCGGGGGGGAGACCCAGTACTTC; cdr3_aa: CASSLFGGETQYF
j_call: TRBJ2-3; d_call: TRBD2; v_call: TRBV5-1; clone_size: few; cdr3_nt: TGCGCCAGCAGCCTGGGAGCGGGGACAGATACGCAGTATTTT; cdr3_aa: CASSLGAGTDTQYF
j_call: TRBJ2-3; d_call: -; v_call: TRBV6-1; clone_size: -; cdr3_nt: TGTGCCAGCAGTGGGGCAGGGAACACAGATACGCAGTATTTT; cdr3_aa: CASSGAGNTDTQYF
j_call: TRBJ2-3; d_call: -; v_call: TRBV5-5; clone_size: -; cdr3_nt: TGTGCCAGCAGCCGGCAGATCAGGATAGCGGGCACAGATACGCAGTATTTT; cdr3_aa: CASSRQIRIAGTDTQYF
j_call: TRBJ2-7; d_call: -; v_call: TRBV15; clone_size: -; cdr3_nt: TGTGCCACCAGCAGGGAAAAGAGTTGGGCAGGCGAGCAGTACTTC; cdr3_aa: CATSREKSWAGEQYF
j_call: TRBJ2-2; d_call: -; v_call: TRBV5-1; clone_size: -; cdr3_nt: TGCGCCAGCAGCTTCCGGGGAAACACCGGGGAGCTGTTTTTT; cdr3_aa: CASSFRGNTGELFF
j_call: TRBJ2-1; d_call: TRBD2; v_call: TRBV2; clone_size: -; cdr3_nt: TGTGCCAGCACGCGACTAGCGGGGAACTACAATGAGCAGTTCTTC; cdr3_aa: CASTRLAGNYNEQFF
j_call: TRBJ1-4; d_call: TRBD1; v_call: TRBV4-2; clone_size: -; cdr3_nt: TGTGCCAGCAGCTCCCGACAGGGAACGAGCGGTGAAAAACTGTTTTTT; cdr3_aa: CASSSRQGTSGEKLFF
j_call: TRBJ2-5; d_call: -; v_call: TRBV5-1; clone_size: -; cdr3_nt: TGCGCCAGCAGCTTGTTGGGGGCGTACCAAGAGACCCAGTACTTC; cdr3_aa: CASSLLGAYQETQYF
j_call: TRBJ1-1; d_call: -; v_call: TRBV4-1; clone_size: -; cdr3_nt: TGCGCCAGCAGCCAAGATACCCGGACACCGAACACTGAAGCTTTCTTT; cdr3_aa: CASSQDTRTPNTEAFF
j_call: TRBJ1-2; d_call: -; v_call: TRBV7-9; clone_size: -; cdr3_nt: TGTGCCAGCAGCCAGGACAGCTATGGCTACACCTTC; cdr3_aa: CASSQDSYGYTF
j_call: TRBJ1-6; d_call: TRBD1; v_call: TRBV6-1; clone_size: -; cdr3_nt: TGTGCCAGCAGAGGGACAGGGGTTAATTCACCCCTCCACTTT; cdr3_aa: CASRGTGVNSPLHF
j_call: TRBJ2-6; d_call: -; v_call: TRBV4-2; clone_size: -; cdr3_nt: TGTGCCAGCAGTCGAGACAGCTCTGGGGCCAACGTCCTGACTTTC; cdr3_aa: CASSRDSSGANVLTF
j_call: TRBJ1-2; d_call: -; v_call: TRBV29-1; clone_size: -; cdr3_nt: TGCAGCGTTGAAGATCGGGGAGGGAATGGCTACACCTTC; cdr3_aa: CSVEDRGGNGYTF
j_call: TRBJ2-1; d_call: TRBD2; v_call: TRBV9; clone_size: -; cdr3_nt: TGTGCCAGCAGCAACCCGGTCGGGGGGGAGCAGTTCTTC; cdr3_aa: CASSNPVGGEQFF
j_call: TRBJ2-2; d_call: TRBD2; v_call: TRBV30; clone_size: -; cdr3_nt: TGTGCCTGGAGTACGGGCGGGGGGAACACCGGGGAGCTGTTTTTT; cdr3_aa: CAWSTGGGNTGELFF
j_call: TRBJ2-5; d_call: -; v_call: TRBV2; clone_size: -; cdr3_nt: TGTGCCAGCAGTGATGGCCAGGGAGAGACCCAGTACTTC; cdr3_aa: CASSDGQGETQYF
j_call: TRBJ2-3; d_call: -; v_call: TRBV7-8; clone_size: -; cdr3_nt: TGTGCCAGCAGCTTAAACAGCCACACAGATACGCAGTATTTT; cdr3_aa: CASSLNSHTDTQYF
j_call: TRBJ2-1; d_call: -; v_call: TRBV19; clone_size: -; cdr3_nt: TGTGCCAGTAGCATCGCCTTGGACAGCAATGAGCAGTTCTTC; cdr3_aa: CASSIALDSNEQFF
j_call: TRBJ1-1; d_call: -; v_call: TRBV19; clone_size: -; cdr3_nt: TGTGCCAGTAGTATAGTGGCAGTGAACACTGAAGCTTTCTTT; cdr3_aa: CASSIVAVNTEAFF
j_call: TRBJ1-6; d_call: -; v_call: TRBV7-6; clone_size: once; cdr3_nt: TGTGCCAGCAGCTTAGGGGAAGGGGATAATTCACCCCTCCACTTT; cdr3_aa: CASSLGEGDNSPLHF
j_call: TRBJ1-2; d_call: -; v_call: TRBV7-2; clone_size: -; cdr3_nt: TGTGCCAGCAGCCCGGACTATGGCTACACCTTC; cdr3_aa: CASSPDYGYTF